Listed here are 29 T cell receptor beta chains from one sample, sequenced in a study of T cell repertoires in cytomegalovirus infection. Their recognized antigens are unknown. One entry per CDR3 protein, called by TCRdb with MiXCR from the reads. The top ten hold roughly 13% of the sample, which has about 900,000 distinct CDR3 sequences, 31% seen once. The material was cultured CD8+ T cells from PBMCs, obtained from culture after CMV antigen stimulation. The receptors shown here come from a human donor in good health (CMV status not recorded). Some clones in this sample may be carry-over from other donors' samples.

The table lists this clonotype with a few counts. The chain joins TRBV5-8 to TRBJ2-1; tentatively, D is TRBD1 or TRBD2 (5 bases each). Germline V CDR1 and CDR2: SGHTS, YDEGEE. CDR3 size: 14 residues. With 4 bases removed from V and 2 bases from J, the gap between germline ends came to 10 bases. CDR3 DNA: TGTGCCAGCAGCCCCGGGACCCCCTACAATGAGCAGTTCTTC. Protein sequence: CASSPGTPYNEQFF.

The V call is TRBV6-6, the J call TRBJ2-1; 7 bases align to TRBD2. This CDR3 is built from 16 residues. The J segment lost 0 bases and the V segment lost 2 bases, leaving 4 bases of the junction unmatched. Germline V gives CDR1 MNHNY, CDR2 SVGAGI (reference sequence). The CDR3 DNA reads TGTGCCAGCAGTTACGGGGTAGCGGGCTCCTACAATGAGCAGTTCTTC. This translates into CASSYGVAGSYNEQFF.

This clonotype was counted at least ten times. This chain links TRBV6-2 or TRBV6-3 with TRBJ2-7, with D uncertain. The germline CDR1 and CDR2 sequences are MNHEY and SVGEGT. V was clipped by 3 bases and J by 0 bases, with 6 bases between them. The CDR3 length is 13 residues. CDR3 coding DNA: TGTGCCAGCAGTTATTCAAGCTCCTACGAGCAGTACGTC. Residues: CASSYSSSYEQYV.

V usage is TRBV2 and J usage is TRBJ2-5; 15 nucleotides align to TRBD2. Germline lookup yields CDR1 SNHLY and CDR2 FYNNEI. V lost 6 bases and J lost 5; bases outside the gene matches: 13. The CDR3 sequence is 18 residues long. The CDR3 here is CASRLFGLAGGPSETQYF. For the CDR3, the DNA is TGTGCCAGCAGACTATTCGGACTAGCGGGGGGGCCATCGGAGACCCAGTACTTC.

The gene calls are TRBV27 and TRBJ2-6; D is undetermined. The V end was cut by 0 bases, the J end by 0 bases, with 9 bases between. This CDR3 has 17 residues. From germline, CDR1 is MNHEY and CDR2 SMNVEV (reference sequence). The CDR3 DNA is TGTGCCAGCAGTTTATCTCACAGACTCTCTGGGGCCAACGTCCTGACTTTC. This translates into CASSLSHRLSGANVLTF.

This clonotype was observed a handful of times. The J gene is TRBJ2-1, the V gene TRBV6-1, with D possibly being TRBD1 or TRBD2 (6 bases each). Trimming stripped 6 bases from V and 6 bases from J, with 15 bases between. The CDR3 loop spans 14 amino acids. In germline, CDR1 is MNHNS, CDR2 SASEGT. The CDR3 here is CASSRGGGPNEQFF. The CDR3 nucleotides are TGTGCCAGCAGCAGAGGAGGGGGGCCCAATGAGCAGTTCTTC.

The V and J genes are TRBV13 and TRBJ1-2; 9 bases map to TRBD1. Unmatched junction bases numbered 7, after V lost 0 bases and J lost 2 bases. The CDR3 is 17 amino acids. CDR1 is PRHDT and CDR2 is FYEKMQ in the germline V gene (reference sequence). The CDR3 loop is CASSLGRRQGGNYGYTF. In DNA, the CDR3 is TGTGCCAGCAGCTTAGGACGGAGACAGGGGGGGAACTATGGCTACACCTTC.

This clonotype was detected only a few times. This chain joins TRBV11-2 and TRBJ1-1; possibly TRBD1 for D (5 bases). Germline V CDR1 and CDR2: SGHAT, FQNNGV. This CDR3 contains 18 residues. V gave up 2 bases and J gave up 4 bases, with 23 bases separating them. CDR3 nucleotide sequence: TGTGCCAGCAGCTTAACGGTGGGGAGGGAGGGGAAAGGCACTGAAGCTTTCTTT. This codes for CASSLTVGREGKGTEAFF.

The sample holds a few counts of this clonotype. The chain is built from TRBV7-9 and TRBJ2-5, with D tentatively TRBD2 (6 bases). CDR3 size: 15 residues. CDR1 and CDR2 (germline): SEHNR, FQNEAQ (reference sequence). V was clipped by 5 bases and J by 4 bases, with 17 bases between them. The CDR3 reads CASSTTTRYIETQYF. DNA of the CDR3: TGTGCCAGCAGCACCACGACTAGATACATAGAGACCCAGTACTTC.

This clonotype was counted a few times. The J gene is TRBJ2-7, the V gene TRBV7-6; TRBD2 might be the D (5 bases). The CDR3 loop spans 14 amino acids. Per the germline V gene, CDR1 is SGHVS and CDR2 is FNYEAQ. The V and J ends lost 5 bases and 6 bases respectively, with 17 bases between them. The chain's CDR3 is CASSPLSGVAEQYF. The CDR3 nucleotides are TGTGCCAGCAGCCCTCTCAGCGGAGTTGCCGAGCAGTACTTC.

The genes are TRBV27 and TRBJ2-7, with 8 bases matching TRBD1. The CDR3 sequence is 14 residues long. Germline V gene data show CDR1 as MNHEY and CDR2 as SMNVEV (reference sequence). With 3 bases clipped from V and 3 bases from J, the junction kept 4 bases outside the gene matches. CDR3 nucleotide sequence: TGTGCCAGCAGTTTGCAGGGGGCAGACTACGAGCAGTACTTC. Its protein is CASSLQGADYEQYF.

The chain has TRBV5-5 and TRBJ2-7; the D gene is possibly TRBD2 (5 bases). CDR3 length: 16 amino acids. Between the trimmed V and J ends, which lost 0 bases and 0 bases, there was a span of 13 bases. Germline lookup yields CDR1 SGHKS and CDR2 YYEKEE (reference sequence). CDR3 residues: CASSLAFRGNSYEQYF. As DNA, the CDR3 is TGTGCCAGCAGCTTGGCGTTTCGGGGTAACTCCTACGAGCAGTACTTC.

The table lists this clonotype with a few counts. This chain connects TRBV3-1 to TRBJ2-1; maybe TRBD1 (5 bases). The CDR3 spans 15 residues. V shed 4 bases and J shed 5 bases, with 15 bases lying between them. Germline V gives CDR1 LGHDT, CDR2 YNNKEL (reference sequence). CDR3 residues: CASSPLGAANNEQFF. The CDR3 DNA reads TGTGCCAGCAGCCCGCTAGGGGCAGCTAACAATGAGCAGTTCTTC.

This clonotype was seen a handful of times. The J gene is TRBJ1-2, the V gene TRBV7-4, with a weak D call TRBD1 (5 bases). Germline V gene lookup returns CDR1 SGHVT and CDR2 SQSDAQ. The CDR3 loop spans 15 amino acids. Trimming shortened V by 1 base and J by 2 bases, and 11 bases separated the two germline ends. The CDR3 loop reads CASSLGTTVNYGYTF. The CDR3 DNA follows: TGTGCCAGCAGCTTAGGTACGACAGTGAACTATGGCTACACCTTC.

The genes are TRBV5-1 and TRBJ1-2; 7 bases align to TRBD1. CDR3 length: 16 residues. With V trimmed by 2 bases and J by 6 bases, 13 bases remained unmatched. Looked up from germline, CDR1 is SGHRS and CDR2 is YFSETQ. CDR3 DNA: TGCGCCAGCAGCTTCCCCGGACAGGACCTTTCGGATGGCTACACCTTC. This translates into CASSFPGQDLSDGYTF.

CDR3 DNA sequence: TGTGCTAGTGGTTTGTCCCCGGGGGCTGGGAGCTCCTACAATGAGCAGTTCTTC. Amino acid sequence: CASGLSPGAGSSYNEQFF. The chain recombines TRBV12-5 with TRBJ2-1; D is tentatively TRBD1 or TRBD2 (6 bases each). This CDR3 is built from 18 residues. V was shortened by 2 bases and J by 0 bases, with 17 bases between the two germline ends. In germline, CDR1 is LGHNT, CDR2 FRNRAP.

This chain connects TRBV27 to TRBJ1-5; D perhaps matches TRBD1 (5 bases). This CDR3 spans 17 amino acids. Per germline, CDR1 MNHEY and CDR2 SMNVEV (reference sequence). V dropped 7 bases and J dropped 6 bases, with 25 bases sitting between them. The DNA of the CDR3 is TGTGCCAGCACCTCCCGAGGGACTCCGGGAGTAAGTCAGCCCCAGCATTTT. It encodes CASTSRGTPGVSQPQHF.

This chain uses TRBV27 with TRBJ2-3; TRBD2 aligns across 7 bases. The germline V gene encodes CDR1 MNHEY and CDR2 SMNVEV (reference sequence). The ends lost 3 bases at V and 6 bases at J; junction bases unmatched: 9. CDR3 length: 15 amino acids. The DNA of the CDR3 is TGTGCCAGCAGTTTCCTAGCGGACCTCGGGGATACGCAGTATTTT. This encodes CASSFLADLGDTQYF.

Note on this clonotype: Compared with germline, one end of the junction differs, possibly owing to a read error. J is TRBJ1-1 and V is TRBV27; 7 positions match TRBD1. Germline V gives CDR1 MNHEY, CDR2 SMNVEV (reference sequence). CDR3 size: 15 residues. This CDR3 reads CTSSSRQGLNTEAFF. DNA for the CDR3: TGTACCAGCAGTTCCCGACAGGGCCTGAACACTGAAGCTTTCTTT.

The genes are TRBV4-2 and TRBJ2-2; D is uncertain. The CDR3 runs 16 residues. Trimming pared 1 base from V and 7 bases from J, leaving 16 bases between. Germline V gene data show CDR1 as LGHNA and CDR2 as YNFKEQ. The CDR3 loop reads CASSQARNVKGGELFF. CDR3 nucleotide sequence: TGTGCCAGCAGCCAAGCCCGGAATGTAAAAGGCGGGGAGCTGTTTTTT.

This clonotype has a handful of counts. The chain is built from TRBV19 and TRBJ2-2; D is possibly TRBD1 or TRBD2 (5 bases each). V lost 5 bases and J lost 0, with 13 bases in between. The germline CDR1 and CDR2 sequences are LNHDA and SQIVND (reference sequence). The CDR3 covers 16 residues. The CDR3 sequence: CASSFPGGPNTGELFF. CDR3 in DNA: TGTGCCAGTAGTTTCCCTGGGGGACCGAACACCGGGGAGCTGTTTTTT.

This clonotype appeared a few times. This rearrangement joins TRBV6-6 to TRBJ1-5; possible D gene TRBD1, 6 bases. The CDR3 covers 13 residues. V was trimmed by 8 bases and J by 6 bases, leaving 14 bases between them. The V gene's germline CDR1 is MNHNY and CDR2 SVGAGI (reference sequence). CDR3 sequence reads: CASVQGWGQPQHF. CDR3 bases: TGTGCCAGCGTCCAGGGGTGGGGTCAGCCCCAGCATTTT.

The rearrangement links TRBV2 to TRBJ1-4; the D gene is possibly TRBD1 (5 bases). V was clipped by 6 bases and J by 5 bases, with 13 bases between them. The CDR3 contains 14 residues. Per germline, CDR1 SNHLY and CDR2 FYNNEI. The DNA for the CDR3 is TGTGCCAGCAGCGGGGACGGACAAAATGAAAAACTGTTTTTT. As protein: CASSGDGQNEKLFF.

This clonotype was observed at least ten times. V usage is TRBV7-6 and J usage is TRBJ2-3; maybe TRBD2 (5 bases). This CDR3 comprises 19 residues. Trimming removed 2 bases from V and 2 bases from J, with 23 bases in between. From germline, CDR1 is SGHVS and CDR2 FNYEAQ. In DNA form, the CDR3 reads TGTGCCAGCAGCTTACTCGTTAGGCTCGCTAGCCAAATCACAGATACGCAGTATTTT. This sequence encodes CASSLLVRLASQITDTQYF.

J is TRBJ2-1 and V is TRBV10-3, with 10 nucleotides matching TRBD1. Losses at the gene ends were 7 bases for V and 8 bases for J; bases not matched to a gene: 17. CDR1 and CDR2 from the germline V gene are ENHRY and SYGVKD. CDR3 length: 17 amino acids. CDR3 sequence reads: CAITVRTGGTLRHEQFF. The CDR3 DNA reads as TGTGCCATCACGGTGAGGACAGGGGGTACTCTTCGTCATGAGCAGTTCTTC.

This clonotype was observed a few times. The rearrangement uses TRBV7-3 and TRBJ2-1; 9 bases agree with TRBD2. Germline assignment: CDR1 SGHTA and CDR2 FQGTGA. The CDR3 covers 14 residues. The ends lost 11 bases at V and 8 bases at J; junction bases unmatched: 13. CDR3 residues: CASHAGGQFDEQFF. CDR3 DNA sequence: TGTGCCTCTCACGCGGGGGGGCAGTTCGATGAGCAGTTCTTC.

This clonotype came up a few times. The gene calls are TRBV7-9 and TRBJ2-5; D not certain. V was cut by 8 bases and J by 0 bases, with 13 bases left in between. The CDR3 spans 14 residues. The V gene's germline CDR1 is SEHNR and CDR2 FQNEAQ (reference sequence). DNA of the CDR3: TGTGCCAGCCGCAACGACGGAAACCAAGAGACCCAGTACTTC. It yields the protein CASRNDGNQETQYF.

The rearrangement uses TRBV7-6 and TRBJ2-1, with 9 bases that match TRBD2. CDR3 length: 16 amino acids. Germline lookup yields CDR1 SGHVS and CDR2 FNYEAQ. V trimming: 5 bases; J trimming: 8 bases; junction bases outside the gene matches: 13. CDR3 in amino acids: CASSPPPAGGSHEQFF. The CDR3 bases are TGTGCCAGCAGCCCGCCCCCTGCGGGGGGGTCCCATGAGCAGTTCTTC.

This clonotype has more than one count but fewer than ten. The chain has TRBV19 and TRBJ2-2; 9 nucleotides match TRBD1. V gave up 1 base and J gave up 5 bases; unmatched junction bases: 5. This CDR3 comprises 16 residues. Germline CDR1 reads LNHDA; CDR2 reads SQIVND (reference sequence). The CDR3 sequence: CASSIGGTGWTGELFF. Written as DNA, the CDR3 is TGTGCCAGTAGTATAGGGGGGACAGGGTGGACCGGGGAGCTGTTTTTT.